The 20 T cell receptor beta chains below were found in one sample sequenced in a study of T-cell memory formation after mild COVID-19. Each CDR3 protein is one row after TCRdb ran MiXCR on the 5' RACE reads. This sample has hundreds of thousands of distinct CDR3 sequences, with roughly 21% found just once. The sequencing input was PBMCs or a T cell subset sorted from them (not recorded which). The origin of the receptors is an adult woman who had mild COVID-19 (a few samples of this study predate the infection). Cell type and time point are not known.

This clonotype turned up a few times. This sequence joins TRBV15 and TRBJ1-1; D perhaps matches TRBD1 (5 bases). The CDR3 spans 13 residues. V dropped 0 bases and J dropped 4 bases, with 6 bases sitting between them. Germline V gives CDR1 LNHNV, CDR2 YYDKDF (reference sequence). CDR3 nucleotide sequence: TGTGCCACCAGCAGAGAAAGGGGCACTGAAGCTTTCTTT. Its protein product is CATSRERGTEAFF.

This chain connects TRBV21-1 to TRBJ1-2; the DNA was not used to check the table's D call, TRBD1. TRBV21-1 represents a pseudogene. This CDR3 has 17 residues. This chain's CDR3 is CASSKAQGGPSRYGYTF. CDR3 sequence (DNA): TGTGCCAGCAGCAAAGCGCAGGGGGGGCCGTCAAGGTATGGCTACACCTTC.

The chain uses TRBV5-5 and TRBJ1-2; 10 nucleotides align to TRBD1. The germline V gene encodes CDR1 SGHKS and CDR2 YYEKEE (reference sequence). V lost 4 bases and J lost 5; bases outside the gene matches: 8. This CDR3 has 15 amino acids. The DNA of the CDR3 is TGTGCCAGCAGCCGTGGACAGGGGGGGAGGTATGGCTACACCTTC. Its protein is CASSRGQGGRYGYTF.

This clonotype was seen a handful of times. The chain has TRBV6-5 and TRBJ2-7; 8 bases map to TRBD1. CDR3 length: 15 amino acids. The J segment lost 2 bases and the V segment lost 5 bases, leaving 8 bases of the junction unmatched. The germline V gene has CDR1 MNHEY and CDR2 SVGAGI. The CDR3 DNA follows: TGTGCCAGCAGTCCTCCAGGGGGCCGGACCTACGAGCAGTACTTC. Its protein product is CASSPPGGRTYEQYF.

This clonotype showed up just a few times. CDR3 DNA: TGTGCCAGCAGTAAACACAGGGTAGATTCACCCCTCCACTTT. Amino acid sequence: CASSKHRVDSPLHF. The chain couples TRBV6-6 to TRBJ1-6, with D possibly TRBD1 on 6 matching bases. The V gene's germline CDR1 is MNHNY and CDR2 SVGAGI (reference sequence). The CDR3 has 14 amino acids. Deletions cut 5 bases from V and 8 bases from J, with 13 bases between.

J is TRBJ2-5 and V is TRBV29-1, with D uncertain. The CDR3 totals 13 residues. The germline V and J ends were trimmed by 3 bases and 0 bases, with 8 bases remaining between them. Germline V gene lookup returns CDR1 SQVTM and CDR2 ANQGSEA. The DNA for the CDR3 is TGCAGCGTTGATCGGCAGTACCAAGAGACCCAGTACTTC. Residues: CSVDRQYQETQYF.

DNA for the CDR3: TGTGCCAGCAGACCCGGACAGGGGGCATCCTACAATGAGCAGTTCTTC. Protein: CASRPGQGASYNEQFF. The chain employs TRBV7-9 and TRBJ2-1, with TRBD1 matching over 11 bases. There are 16 residues in the CDR3. Unmatched junction bases numbered 5, after V lost 6 bases and J lost 1 base. CDR1 is SEHNR and CDR2 is FQNEAQ in the germline V gene (reference sequence).

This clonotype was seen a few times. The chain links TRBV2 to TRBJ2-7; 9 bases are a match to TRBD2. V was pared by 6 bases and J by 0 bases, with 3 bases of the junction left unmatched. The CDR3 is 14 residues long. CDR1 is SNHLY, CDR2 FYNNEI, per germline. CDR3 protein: CASRETSGSYEQYF. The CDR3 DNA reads TGTGCCAGCAGGGAGACTAGCGGCTCCTACGAGCAGTACTTC. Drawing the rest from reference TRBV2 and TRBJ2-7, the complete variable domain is EPEVTQTPSHQVTQMGQEVILRCVPISNHLYFYWYRQILGQKVEFLVSFYNNEISEKSEIFDDQFSVERPDGSNFTLKIRSTKLEDSAMYFCASRETSGSYEQYFGPGTRLTVT.

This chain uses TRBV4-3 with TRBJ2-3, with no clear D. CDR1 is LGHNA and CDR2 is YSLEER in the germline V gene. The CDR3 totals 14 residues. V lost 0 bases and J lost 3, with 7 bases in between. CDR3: CASSQEARTDTQYF. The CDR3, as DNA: TGCGCCAGCAGCCAAGAGGCTAGAACAGATACGCAGTATTTT.

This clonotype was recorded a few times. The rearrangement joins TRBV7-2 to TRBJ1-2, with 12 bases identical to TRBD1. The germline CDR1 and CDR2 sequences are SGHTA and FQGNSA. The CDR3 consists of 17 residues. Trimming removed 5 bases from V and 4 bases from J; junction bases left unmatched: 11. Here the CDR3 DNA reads TGTGCCAGCAGCCGGACCGGGACAGGGGGCGCCGTCTATGGCTACACCTTC. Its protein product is CASSRTGTGGAVYGYTF. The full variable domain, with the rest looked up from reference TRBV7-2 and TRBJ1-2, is GAGVSQSPSNKVTEKGKDVELRCDPISGHTALYWYRQSLGQGLEFLIYFQGNSAPDKSGLPSDRFSAERTGGSVSTLTIQRTQQEDSAVYLCASSRTGTGGAVYGYTFGSGTRLTVV.

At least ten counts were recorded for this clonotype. The CDR3 nucleotides are TGTGCCAGCAGCTTAGTTTCGCGCGCGGAGGATGGCTACACCTTC. Translation gives CASSLVSRAEDGYTF. The genes are TRBV7-9 and TRBJ1-2; no reliable D call. The length of the CDR3 is 15 residues. Germline V gives CDR1 SEHNR, CDR2 FQNEAQ (reference sequence). V was cut by 1 base and J by 6 bases, with 15 bases left in between.

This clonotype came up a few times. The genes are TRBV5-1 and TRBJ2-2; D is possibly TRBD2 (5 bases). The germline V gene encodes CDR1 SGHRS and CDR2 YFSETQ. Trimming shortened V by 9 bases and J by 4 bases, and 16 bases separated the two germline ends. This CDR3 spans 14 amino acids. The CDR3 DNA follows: TGCGCCACCTCGCCGGGATGGAGCACCGGGGAGCTGTTTTTT. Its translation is CATSPGWSTGELFF. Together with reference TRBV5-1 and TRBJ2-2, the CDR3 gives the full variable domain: KAGVTQTPRYLIKTRGQQVTLSCSPISGHRSVSWYQQTPGQGLQFLFEYFSETQRNKGNFPGRFSGRQFSNSRSEMNVSTLELGDSALYLCATSPGWSTGELFFGEGSRLTVL.

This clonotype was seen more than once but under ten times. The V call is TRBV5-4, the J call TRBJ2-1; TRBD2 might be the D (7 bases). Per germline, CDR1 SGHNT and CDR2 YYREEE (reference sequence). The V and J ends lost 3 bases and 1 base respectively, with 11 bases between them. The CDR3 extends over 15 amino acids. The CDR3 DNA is TGTGCCAGCAGCTGGGGGGGGCCTTCCTACAATGAGCAGTTCTTC. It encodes CASSWGGPSYNEQFF.

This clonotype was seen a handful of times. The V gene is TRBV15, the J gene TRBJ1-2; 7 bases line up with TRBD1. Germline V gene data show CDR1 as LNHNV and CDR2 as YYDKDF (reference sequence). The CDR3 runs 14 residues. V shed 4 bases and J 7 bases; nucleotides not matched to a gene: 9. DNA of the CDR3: TGTGCCACCAGCATCGACAGGGCGAGGGGTGGCTACACCTTC. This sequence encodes CATSIDRARGGYTF.

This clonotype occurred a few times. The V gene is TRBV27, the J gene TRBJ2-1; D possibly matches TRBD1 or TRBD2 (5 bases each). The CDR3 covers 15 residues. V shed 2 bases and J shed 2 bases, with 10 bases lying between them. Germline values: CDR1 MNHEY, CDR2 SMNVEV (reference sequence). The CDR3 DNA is TGTGCCAGCAGTTTAGGGGGTCAACCCTACAATGAGCAGTTCTTC. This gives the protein CASSLGGQPYNEQFF.

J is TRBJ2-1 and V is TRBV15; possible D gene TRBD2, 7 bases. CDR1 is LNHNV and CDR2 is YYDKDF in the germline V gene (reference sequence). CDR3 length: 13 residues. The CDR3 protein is CTPEGGGYNEQFF. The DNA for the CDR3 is TGTACACCCGAAGGGGGGGGCTACAATGAGCAGTTCTTC.

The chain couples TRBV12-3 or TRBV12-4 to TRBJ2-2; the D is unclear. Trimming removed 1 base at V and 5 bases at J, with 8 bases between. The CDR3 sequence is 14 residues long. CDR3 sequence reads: CASSLGLLTGELFF. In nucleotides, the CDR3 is TGTGCCAGCAGTTTAGGCCTGTTGACCGGGGAGCTGTTTTTT.

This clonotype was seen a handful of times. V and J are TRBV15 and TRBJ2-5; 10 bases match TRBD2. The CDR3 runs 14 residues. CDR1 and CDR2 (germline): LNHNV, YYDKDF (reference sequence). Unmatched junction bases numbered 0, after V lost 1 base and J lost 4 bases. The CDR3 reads CATSRGLAGETQYF. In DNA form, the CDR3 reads TGTGCCACCAGCAGAGGACTAGCGGGAGAGACCCAGTACTTC.

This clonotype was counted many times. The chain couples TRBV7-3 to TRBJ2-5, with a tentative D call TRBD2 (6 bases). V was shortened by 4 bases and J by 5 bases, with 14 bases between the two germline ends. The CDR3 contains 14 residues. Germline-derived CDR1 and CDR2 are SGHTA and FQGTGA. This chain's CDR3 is CASSSSGRGETQYF. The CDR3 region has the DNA TGTGCCAGCAGCTCCTCCGGGAGAGGGGAGACCCAGTACTTC.

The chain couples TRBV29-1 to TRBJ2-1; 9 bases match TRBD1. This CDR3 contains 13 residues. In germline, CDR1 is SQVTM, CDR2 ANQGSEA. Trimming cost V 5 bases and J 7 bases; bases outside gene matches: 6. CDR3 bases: TGCAGCGTTAAGTTACAGGGGGCGAATGAGCAGTTCTTC. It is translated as CSVKLQGANEQFF.